These T cell receptor beta chains were read from a single sample in a study of blood T cells in healthy people across ages. Each CDR3 protein gets one entry after TCRdb re-called the 5' RACE reads with MiXCR. The data show some 760,000 distinct CDR3 sequences, with more than 20% seen just once and 3.7% held by the top ten. These data also formed part of another study, on T cells of mothers and their children.

The sample was blood. The receptor set was obtained from a boy between 10 and 17 years old in good health. CDR3s include the opening cysteine and the closing phenylalanine or tryptophan. The order of the fields is clone size, V gene, D gene, J gene, CDR3 protein, CDR3 DNA. The D gene is left open where the match is weak. Only part of the rows carry a size: once, few, many, or a class if the clone is expanded.

abundance: .
v_gene: TRBV9
d_gene: .
j_gene: TRBJ2-7
CDR3aa: CASSVEGGWYEQYF
CDR3nt: TGTGCCAGCAGCGTAGAAGGAGGGTGGTACGAGCAGTACTTC

abundance: .
v_gene: TRBV20-1
d_gene: .
j_gene: TRBJ1-2
CDR3aa: CSARDVPGYGYTF
CDR3nt: TGCAGTGCTAGAGATGTCCCCGGCTATGGCTACACCTTC

abundance: .
v_gene: TRBV27
d_gene: TRBD1
j_gene: TRBJ1-2
CDR3aa: CASSAEQGASYGYTF
CDR3nt: TGTGCCAGCAGTGCGGAACAGGGGGCTAGCTATGGCTACACCTTC

abundance: .
v_gene: TRBV20-1
d_gene: .
j_gene: TRBJ2-7
CDR3aa: CSARDRGDSWQYF
CDR3nt: TGCAGTGCTAGAGATCGAGGGGATTCGTGGCAGTACTTC

abundance: few
v_gene: TRBV7-8
d_gene: TRBD2
j_gene: TRBJ2-1
CDR3aa: CASSLAGTSPFGEQFF
CDR3nt: TGTGCCAGCAGCTTAGCGGGGACTAGTCCGTTCGGTGAGCAGTTCTTC

abundance: .
v_gene: TRBV5-6
d_gene: .
j_gene: TRBJ2-1
CDR3aa: CASSFNSLGGDEQFF
CDR3nt: TGTGCCAGCAGCTTTAATAGTCTGGGGGGCGATGAGCAGTTCTTC

abundance: .
v_gene: TRBV7-3
d_gene: .
j_gene: TRBJ1-1
CDR3aa: CASSLTDSYTEAFF
CDR3nt: TGTGCCAGCAGCTTAACCGACAGTTACACTGAAGCTTTCTTT

abundance: .
v_gene: TRBV29-1
d_gene: TRBD2
j_gene: TRBJ2-3
CDR3aa: CSISGLAGPTQYF
CDR3nt: TGCAGCATATCGGGACTAGCGGGGCCTACGCAGTATTTT

abundance: .
v_gene: TRBV4-1
d_gene: .
j_gene: TRBJ1-1
CDR3aa: CASSLPTGRDTEAFF
CDR3nt: TGCGCCAGCAGCTTACCTACAGGGAGGGACACTGAAGCTTTCTTT

abundance: few
v_gene: TRBV5-4
d_gene: TRBD2
j_gene: TRBJ2-7
CDR3aa: CASSLAPTSGRVAHEQYF
CDR3nt: TGTGCCAGCAGCTTGGCCCCGACTAGCGGGAGGGTCGCCCACGAGCAGTACTTC

abundance: .
v_gene: TRBV20-1
d_gene: .
j_gene: TRBJ2-1
CDR3aa: CSAPLSGASYNEQFF
CDR3nt: TGCAGTGCCCCCCTAAGCGGAGCCTCCTACAATGAGCAGTTCTTC

abundance: few
v_gene: TRBV29-1
d_gene: .
j_gene: TRBJ2-2
CDR3aa: CSVWGLAGELFF
CDR3nt: TGCAGCGTTTGGGGATTAGCCGGGGAGCTGTTTTTT

abundance: many
v_gene: TRBV5-1
d_gene: TRBD2
j_gene: TRBJ2-1
CDR3aa: CASSLTSGSYNEQFF
CDR3nt: TGTGCCAGCAGCTTGACTAGCGGCTCCTACAATGAGCAGTTCTTC

abundance: .
v_gene: TRBV29-1
d_gene: .
j_gene: TRBJ2-1
CDR3aa: CSAAKDSYNEQFF
CDR3nt: TGCAGCGCTGCCAAAGACTCCTACAATGAGCAGTTCTTC

abundance: .
v_gene: TRBV5-5
d_gene: .
j_gene: TRBJ2-7
CDR3aa: CASSWDVGYEQYF
CDR3nt: TGTGCCAGCAGCTGGGACGTTGGCTACGAGCAGTACTTC

abundance: .
v_gene: TRBV28
d_gene: .
j_gene: TRBJ1-4
CDR3aa: CGSRLTNEKLFF
CDR3nt: TGTGGTAGCCGGTTAACTAATGAAAAACTGTTTTTT

abundance: .
v_gene: TRBV11-2
d_gene: .
j_gene: TRBJ2-1
CDR3aa: CASSLDYVTEQFF
CDR3nt: TGTGCCAGCAGCTTAGATTATGTGACAGAGCAGTTCTTC

abundance: .
v_gene: TRBV25-1
d_gene: TRBD2
j_gene: TRBJ2-1
CDR3aa: CASPKTSGSRYNEQFF
CDR3nt: TGTGCCAGCCCTAAGACTAGCGGGAGTAGGTACAATGAGCAGTTCTTC

abundance: few
v_gene: TRBV6-5
d_gene: .
j_gene: TRBJ2-7
CDR3aa: CASSYFQGSYEQYF
CDR3nt: TGTGCCAGCAGTTATTTCCAGGGTTCCTACGAGCAGTACTTC

abundance: .
v_gene: TRBV7-2
d_gene: .
j_gene: TRBJ2-5
CDR3aa: CASGLNNYEQHF
CDR3nt: TGTGCCAGCGGGCTTAATAACTACGAGCAGCACTTC

abundance: .
v_gene: TRBV19
d_gene: TRBD1
j_gene: TRBJ1-1
CDR3aa: CASSRGTGGARTEAFF
CDR3nt: TGTGCCAGTAGCAGAGGGACAGGGGGCGCACGGACTGAAGCTTTCTTT

abundance: few
v_gene: TRBV7-9
d_gene: TRBD1
j_gene: TRBJ1-1
CDR3aa: CASSHPTGGTNTEAFF
CDR3nt: TGTGCCAGCAGCCACCCGACAGGGGGAACGAACACTGAAGCTTTCTTT

abundance: .
v_gene: TRBV7-2
d_gene: .
j_gene: TRBJ1-3
CDR3aa: CASSLVGDWRATSGNTIYF
CDR3nt: TGTGCCAGCAGCTTAGTGGGGGATTGGAGGGCAACCTCTGGAAACACCATATATTTT

abundance: .
v_gene: TRBV13
d_gene: .
j_gene: TRBJ1-1
CDR3aa: CASNYSPGPEAFF
CDR3nt: TGTGCCAGCAACTATTCGCCGGGACCTGAAGCTTTCTTT

abundance: .
v_gene: TRBV20-1
d_gene: .
j_gene: TRBJ1-2
CDR3aa: CSASSGPSYGYTF
CDR3nt: TGCAGTGCTAGTTCGGGACCTAGCTATGGCTACACCTTC

abundance: .
v_gene: TRBV6-5
d_gene: .
j_gene: TRBJ2-5
CDR3aa: CASTGIKGGEETQYF
CDR3nt: TGTGCCAGCACCGGAATAAAGGGTGGTGAGGAGACCCAGTACTTC

abundance: .
v_gene: TRBV13
d_gene: TRBD2
j_gene: TRBJ2-5
CDR3aa: CASSPGGFQETQYF
CDR3nt: TGTGCCAGCAGCCCGGGGGGGTTTCAAGAGACCCAGTACTTC

abundance: .
v_gene: TRBV10-3
d_gene: TRBD1
j_gene: TRBJ1-6
CDR3aa: CAISGQGPGYNSPLHF
CDR3nt: TGTGCCATCAGCGGACAGGGACCGGGTTATAATTCACCCCTCCACTTT

abundance: .
v_gene: TRBV29-1
d_gene: TRBD1
j_gene: TRBJ1-4
CDR3aa: CSVKTGLGEKLFF
CDR3nt: TGCAGCGTTAAGACAGGGTTAGGAGAAAAACTGTTTTTT

abundance: many
v_gene: TRBV18
d_gene: .
j_gene: TRBJ1-1
CDR3aa: CASSPAGNTEAFF
CDR3nt: TGTGCCAGCTCACCAGCAGGGAACACTGAAGCTTTCTTT

abundance: .
v_gene: TRBV29-1
d_gene: .
j_gene: TRBJ1-2
CDR3aa: CSVERAGVLGSYGYTF
CDR3nt: TGCAGCGTTGAAAGGGCAGGGGTGTTGGGCTCCTATGGCTACACCTTC

abundance: many
v_gene: TRBV29-1
d_gene: .
j_gene: TRBJ2-5
CDR3aa: CSVEAETQYF
CDR3nt: TGCAGCGTTGAGGCGGAGACCCAGTACTTC

abundance: .
v_gene: TRBV4-1
d_gene: .
j_gene: TRBJ2-5
CDR3aa: CASSQVLPEEQYF
CDR3nt: TGCGCCAGCAGCCAAGTACTACCGGAGGAGCAGTACTTC

abundance: .
v_gene: TRBV7-8
d_gene: .
j_gene: TRBJ2-1
CDR3aa: CASSFAGGGLDNEQFF
CDR3nt: TGTGCCAGCAGCTTCGCCGGAGGGGGCTTAGACAATGAGCAGTTCTTC

abundance: .
v_gene: TRBV4-3
d_gene: .
j_gene: TRBJ2-2
CDR3aa: CASSQMLLSTGELFF
CDR3nt: TGCGCCAGCAGCCAAATGCTACTATCCACCGGGGAGCTGTTTTTT

abundance: .
v_gene: TRBV12-3/TRBV12-4
d_gene: .
j_gene: TRBJ2-1
CDR3aa: CASSSIRANEQFF
CDR3nt: TGTGCCAGCAGTTCTATCCGGGCCAATGAGCAGTTCTTC

abundance: few
v_gene: TRBV12-5
d_gene: .
j_gene: TRBJ2-1
CDR3aa: CASGLEALGTPSYNEQFF
CDR3nt: TGTGCTAGTGGTTTGGAAGCACTGGGGACTCCCTCCTACAATGAGCAGTTCTTC

abundance: .
v_gene: TRBV20-1
d_gene: TRBD1
j_gene: TRBJ2-3
CDR3aa: CSAGGRGPLTDTQYF
CDR3nt: TGCAGTGCAGGGGGCCGCGGACCGCTCACAGATACGCAGTATTTT

abundance: few
v_gene: TRBV7-9
d_gene: .
j_gene: TRBJ2-5
CDR3aa: CASSSGVLLDETQYF
CDR3nt: TGTGCCAGCAGCTCTGGGGTCTTGTTAGATGAGACCCAGTACTTC

abundance: few
v_gene: TRBV7-3
d_gene: TRBD2
j_gene: TRBJ2-3
CDR3aa: CASSPRLAHNTDTQYF
CDR3nt: TGTGCCAGCAGCCCTCGACTAGCCCACAACACAGATACGCAGTATTTT

abundance: few
v_gene: TRBV5-1
d_gene: .
j_gene: TRBJ2-7
CDR3aa: CASSWEEDEQYF
CDR3nt: TGCGCCAGTAGCTGGGAGGAGGACGAGCAGTACTTC

abundance: many
v_gene: TRBV29-1
d_gene: .
j_gene: TRBJ1-4
CDR3aa: CSGRENEKLFF
CDR3nt: TGCAGCGGGAGGGAGAATGAAAAACTGTTTTTT

abundance: few
v_gene: TRBV15
d_gene: .
j_gene: TRBJ2-7
CDR3aa: CATSRDGGTQATYEQYF
CDR3nt: TGTGCCACCAGCAGAGATGGAGGGACACAGGCTACCTACGAGCAGTACTTC

abundance: few
v_gene: TRBV7-8
d_gene: TRBD1
j_gene: TRBJ2-6
CDR3aa: CASSAQGTGANVLTF
CDR3nt: TGTGCCAGCAGCGCACAGGGGACAGGGGCCAACGTCCTGACTTTC

abundance: few
v_gene: TRBV12-3/TRBV12-4
d_gene: .
j_gene: TRBJ1-2
CDR3aa: CASSQTPFQGNYGYTF
CDR3nt: TGTGCCAGCAGCCAAACCCCCTTCCAGGGAAACTATGGCTACACCTTC

abundance: .
v_gene: TRBV18
d_gene: TRBD1
j_gene: TRBJ2-1
CDR3aa: CASSLDRVKGEQFF
CDR3nt: TGTGCCAGCTCACTGGACAGGGTAAAGGGTGAGCAGTTCTTC

abundance: once
v_gene: TRBV30
d_gene: .
j_gene: TRBJ1-2
CDR3aa: CAWSVRGASGYTF
CDR3nt: TGTGCCTGGAGTGTACGGGGGGCCTCTGGCTACACCTTC

abundance: few
v_gene: TRBV7-2
d_gene: .
j_gene: TRBJ2-5
CDR3aa: CASSYDSGETQYF
CDR3nt: TGTGCCAGCAGTTACGACTCGGGGGAGACCCAGTACTTC

abundance: few
v_gene: TRBV6-6
d_gene: TRBD2
j_gene: TRBJ2-1
CDR3aa: CASRVAGVPNEQFF
CDR3nt: TGTGCCAGCAGAGTAGCGGGGGTTCCCAATGAGCAGTTCTTC

abundance: few
v_gene: TRBV5-1
d_gene: .
j_gene: TRBJ2-7
CDR3aa: CASSFTRESYEQYF
CDR3nt: TGCGCCAGCAGCTTCACTCGCGAGTCCTACGAGCAGTACTTC

abundance: few
v_gene: TRBV20-1
d_gene: .
j_gene: TRBJ2-7
CDR3aa: CSAPLEDRSYEQYF
CDR3nt: TGCAGTGCTCCCCTAGAGGACAGATCCTACGAGCAGTACTTC

abundance: few
v_gene: TRBV4-1
d_gene: TRBD2
j_gene: TRBJ2-4
CDR3aa: CASSRKELAGVGYIQYF
CDR3nt: TGCGCCAGCAGCCGAAAGGAACTAGCGGGAGTGGGGTACATTCAGTACTTC

abundance: .
v_gene: TRBV7-2
d_gene: .
j_gene: TRBJ2-2
CDR3aa: CASNPGVGAGELFF
CDR3nt: TGTGCCAGCAACCCAGGGGTAGGGGCCGGGGAGCTGTTTTTT

abundance: few
v_gene: TRBV29-1
d_gene: TRBD1
j_gene: TRBJ2-7
CDR3aa: CSVEGTGGSPYEQYF
CDR3nt: TGCAGCGTTGAAGGGACAGGGGGCTCCCCCTACGAGCAGTACTTC

abundance: few
v_gene: TRBV6-6
d_gene: .
j_gene: TRBJ2-7
CDR3aa: CASSYSSWGDEQYF
CDR3nt: TGTGCCAGCAGTTACTCTTCGTGGGGGGACGAGCAGTACTTC

abundance: few
v_gene: TRBV3-1
d_gene: TRBD1
j_gene: TRBJ2-7
CDR3aa: CASSQGYGQVSYEQYF
CDR3nt: TGTGCCAGCAGCCAAGGCTATGGACAGGTCAGCTACGAGCAGTACTTC

abundance: few
v_gene: TRBV20-1
d_gene: .
j_gene: TRBJ2-3
CDR3aa: CSARGWGTDTQYF
CDR3nt: TGCAGTGCTAGGGGCTGGGGGACAGATACGCAGTATTTT

abundance: few
v_gene: TRBV28
d_gene: .
j_gene: TRBJ2-4
CDR3aa: CASSAVTPGSNIQYF
CDR3nt: TGTGCCAGCAGTGCCGTCACACCTGGGAGTAACATTCAGTACTTC

abundance: few
v_gene: TRBV20-1
d_gene: .
j_gene: TRBJ1-1
CDR3aa: CSARGQLVTEAFF
CDR3nt: TGCAGTGCTAGAGGACAGCTTGTAACTGAAGCTTTCTTT

abundance: .
v_gene: TRBV4-1
d_gene: .
j_gene: TRBJ2-3
CDR3aa: CASSQEGPTDTQYF
CDR3nt: TGCGCCAGCAGCCAAGAAGGGCCGACAGATACGCAGTATTTT